The clone carrying this T cell receptor (beta chain) was observed a few times. The antigen is undetermined. TCRdb itself ran the 5' RACE reads through MiXCR, one entry per CDR3 protein. The data contain about 280,000 distinct CDR3 sequences, around 8.8% of them singletons. The sample comes from a study of identical twins. J was trimmed by 9 bases and V by 0 bases; bases with no gene match: 5. The length of the CDR3 is 15 residues. CDR1 and CDR2 from the germline V gene are MRHNA and SNTAGT. Study-wide findings and caveats: There was more out-of-frame TCR alpha sharing in monozygotic twins than models estimated.

This sample also belongs to another study, concerning yellow fever vaccine responses in identical twins.

The material sequenced was memory (CD45RO+) T cells sorted from blood. The chain is built from TRBV6-4 and TRBJ2-1, with 10 bases aligning to TRBD2. The TCR originated in a woman younger than 35 in good health. The CDR3 loop reads CASSDSSGGAVEQFF. CDR3 nucleotides: TGTGCCAGCAGTGACTCGAGCGGGGGGGCCGTTGAGCAGTTCTTC.